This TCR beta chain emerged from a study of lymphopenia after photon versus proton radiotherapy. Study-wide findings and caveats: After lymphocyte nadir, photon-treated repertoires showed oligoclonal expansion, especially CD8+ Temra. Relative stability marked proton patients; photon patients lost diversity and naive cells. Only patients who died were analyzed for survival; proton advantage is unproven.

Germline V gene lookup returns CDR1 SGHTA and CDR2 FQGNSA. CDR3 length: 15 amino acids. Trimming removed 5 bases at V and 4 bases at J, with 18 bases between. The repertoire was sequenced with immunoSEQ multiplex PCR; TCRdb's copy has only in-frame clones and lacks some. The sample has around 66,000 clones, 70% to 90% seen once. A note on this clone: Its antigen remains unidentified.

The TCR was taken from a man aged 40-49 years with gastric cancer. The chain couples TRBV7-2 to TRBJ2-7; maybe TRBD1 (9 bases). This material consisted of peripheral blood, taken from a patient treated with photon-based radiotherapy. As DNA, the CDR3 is TGTGCCAGCAGCCCGGGGGGGACAGGGTTGTACGAGCAGTACTTC. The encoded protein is CASSPGGTGLYEQYF.